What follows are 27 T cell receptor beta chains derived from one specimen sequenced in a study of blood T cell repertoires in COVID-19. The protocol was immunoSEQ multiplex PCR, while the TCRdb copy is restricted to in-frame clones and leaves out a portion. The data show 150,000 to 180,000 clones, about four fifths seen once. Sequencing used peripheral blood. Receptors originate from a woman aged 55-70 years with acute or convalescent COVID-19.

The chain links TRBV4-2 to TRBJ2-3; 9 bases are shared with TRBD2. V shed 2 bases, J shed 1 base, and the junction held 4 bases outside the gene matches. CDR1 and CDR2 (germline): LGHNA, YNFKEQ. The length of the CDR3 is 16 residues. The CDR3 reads CASSQKSGGRTDTQYF. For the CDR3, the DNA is TGTGCCAGCAGCCAAAAAAGCGGGGGGCGCACAGATACGCAGTATTTT.

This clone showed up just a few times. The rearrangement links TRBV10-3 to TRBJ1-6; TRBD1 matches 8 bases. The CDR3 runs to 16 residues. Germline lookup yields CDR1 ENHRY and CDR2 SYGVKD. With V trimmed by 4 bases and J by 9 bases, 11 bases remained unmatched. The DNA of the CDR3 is TGTGCCATCAGTGCAACCGGGACAGGTGGCGGTTCACCCCTCCACTTT. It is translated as CAISATGTGGGSPLHF.

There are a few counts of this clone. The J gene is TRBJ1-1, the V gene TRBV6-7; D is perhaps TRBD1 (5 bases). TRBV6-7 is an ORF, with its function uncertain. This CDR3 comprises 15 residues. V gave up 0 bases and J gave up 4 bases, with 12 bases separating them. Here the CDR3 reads CASSYSWRGVTEAFF. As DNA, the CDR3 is TGTGCCAGCAGTTACTCCTGGCGGGGGGTCACTGAAGCTTTCTTT.

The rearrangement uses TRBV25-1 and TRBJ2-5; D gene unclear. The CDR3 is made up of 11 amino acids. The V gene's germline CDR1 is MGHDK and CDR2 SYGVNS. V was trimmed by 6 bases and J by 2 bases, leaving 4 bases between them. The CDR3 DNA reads TGTGCCAGCAGCCCACAAGAGACCCAGTACTTC. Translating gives CASSPQETQYF.

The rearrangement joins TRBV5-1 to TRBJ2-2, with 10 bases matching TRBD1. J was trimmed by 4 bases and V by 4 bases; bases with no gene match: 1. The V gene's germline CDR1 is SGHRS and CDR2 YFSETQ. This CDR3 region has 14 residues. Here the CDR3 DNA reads TGCGCCAGCAGCCGACAGGGGGCCACCGGGGAGCTGTTTTTT. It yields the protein CASSRQGATGELFF.

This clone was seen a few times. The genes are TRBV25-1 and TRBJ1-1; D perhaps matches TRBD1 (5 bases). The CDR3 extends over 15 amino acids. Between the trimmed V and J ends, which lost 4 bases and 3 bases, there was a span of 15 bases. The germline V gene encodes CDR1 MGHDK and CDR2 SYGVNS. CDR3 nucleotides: TGTGCCAGCAGTGCAAGGGTTATAGGGGACACTGAAGCTTTCTTT. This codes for CASSARVIGDTEAFF.

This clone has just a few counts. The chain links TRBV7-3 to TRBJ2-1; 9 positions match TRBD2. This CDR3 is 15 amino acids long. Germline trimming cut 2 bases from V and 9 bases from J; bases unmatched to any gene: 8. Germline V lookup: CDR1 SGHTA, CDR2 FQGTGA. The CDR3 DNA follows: TGTGCCAGCAGCTTAGATAGCGGGGGACCGGGTGAGCAGTTCTTC. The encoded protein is CASSLDSGGPGEQFF.

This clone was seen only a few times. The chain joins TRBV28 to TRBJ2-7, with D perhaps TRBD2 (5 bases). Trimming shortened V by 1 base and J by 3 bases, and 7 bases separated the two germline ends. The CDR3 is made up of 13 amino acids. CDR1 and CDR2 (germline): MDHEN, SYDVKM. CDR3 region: CASSLSGIYEQYF. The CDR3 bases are TGTGCCAGCAGTTTATCGGGAATCTACGAGCAGTACTTC.

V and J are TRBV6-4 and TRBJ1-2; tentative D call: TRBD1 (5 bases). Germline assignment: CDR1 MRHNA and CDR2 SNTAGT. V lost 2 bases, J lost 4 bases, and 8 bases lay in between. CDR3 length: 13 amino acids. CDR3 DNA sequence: TGTGCCAGCAGTGACCCCGGGGGCTATGGCTACACCTTC. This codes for CASSDPGGYGYTF.

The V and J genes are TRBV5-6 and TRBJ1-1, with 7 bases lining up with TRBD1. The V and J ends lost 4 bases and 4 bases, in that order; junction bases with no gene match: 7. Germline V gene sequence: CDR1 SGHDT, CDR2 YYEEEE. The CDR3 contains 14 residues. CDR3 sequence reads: CASSRGQSFTEAFF. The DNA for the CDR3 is TGTGCCAGCAGCAGGGGACAGAGTTTCACTGAAGCTTTCTTT.

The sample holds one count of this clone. The CDR3 bases are TGTGCCAGCGACAGGGTGGATGGGAATCAGCCCCAGCATTTT. Protein product: CASDRVDGNQPQHF. The chain employs TRBV6-6 and TRBJ1-5, with TRBD1 matching 7 bases. This CDR3 region has 14 residues. V was pared by 8 bases and J by 4 bases, with 8 bases of the junction left unmatched. Germline V CDR1 and CDR2: MNHNY, SVGAGI (reference sequence).

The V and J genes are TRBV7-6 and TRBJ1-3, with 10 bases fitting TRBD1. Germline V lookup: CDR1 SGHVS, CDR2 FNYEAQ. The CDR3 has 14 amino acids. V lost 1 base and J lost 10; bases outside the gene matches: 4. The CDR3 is CASSLGDRGGTIYF. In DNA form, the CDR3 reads TGTGCCAGCAGCTTAGGGGACAGGGGAGGGACCATATATTTT.

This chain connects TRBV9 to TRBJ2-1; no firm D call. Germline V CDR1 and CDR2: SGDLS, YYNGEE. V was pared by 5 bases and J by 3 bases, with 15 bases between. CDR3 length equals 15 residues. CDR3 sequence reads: CASSLTPFRYNEQFF. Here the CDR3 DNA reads TGTGCCAGCAGTTTGACACCTTTTCGCTACAATGAGCAGTTCTTC.

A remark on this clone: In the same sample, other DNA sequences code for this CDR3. The CDR3 here is CASSSGTGGYGYTF. The CDR3 DNA follows: TGTGCCAGCAGCTCCGGGACAGGGGGCTATGGCTACACCTTC. The V and J genes are TRBV7-2 and TRBJ1-2, with 11 positions matching TRBD1. The CDR3 totals 14 residues. Germline trimming cut 4 bases from V and 4 bases from J; bases unmatched to any gene: 2. Germline V gene lookup returns CDR1 SGHTA and CDR2 FQGNSA.

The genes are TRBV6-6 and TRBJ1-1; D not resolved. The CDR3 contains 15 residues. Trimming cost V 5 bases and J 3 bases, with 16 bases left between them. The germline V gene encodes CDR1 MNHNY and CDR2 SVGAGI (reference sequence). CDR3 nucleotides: TGTGCCAGCAGTCACTTAGGGAGATCGGACACTGAAGCTTTCTTT. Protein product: CASSHLGRSDTEAFF.

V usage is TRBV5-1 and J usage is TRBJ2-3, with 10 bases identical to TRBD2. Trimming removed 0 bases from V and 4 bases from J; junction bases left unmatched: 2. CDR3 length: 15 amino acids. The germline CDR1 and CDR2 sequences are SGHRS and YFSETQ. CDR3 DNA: TGCGCCAGCAGCTTGGGACTAGCGGGCGCAGATACGCAGTATTTT. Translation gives CASSLGLAGADTQYF.

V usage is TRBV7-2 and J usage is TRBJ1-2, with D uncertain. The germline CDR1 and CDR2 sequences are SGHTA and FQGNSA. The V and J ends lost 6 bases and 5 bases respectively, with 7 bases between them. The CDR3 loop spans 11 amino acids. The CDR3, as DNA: TGTGCCAGCAGGTCTTTTTATGGCTACACCTTC. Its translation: CASRSFYGYTF.

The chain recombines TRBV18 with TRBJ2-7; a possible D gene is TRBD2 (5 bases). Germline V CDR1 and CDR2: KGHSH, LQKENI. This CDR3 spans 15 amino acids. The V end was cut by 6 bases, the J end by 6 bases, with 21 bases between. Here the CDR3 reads CASSIAGPGEGEQYV. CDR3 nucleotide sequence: TGTGCCAGCTCCATCGCCGGGCCCGGTGAGGGCGAGCAGTACGTC.

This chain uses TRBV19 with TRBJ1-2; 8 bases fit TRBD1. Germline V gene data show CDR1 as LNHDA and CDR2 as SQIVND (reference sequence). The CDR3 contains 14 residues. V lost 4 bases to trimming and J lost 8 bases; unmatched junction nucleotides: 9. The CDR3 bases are TGTGCCAGTAGTACCACGGACAGGGCGGGAGGCTACACCTTC. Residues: CASSTTDRAGGYTF.

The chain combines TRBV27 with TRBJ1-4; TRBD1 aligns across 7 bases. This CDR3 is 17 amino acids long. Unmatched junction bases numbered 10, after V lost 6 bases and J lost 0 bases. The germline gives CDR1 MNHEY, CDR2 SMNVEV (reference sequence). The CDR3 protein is CASSPGQITATNEKLFF. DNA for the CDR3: TGTGCCAGCAGCCCGGGACAGATAACTGCAACTAATGAAAAACTGTTTTTT. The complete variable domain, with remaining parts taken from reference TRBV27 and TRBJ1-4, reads EAQVTQNPRYLITVTGKKLTVTCSQNMNHEYMSWYRQDPGLGLRQIYYSMNVEVTDKGDVPEGYKVSRKEKRNFPLILESPSPNQTSLYFCASSPGQITATNEKLFFGSGTQLSVL.

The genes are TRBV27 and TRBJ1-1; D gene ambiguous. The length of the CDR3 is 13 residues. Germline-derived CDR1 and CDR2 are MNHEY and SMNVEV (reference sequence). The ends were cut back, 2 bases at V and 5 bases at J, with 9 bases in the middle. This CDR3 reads CASSLRVRTEAFF. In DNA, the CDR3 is TGTGCCAGCAGTTTACGGGTGCGGACTGAAGCTTTCTTT.

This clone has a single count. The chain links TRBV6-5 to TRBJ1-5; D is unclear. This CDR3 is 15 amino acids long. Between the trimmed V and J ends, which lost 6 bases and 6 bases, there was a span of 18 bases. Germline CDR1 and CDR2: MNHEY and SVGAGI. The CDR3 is CASSPSWGAGQPQHF. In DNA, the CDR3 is TGTGCCAGCAGCCCAAGCTGGGGAGCGGGTCAGCCCCAGCATTTT.

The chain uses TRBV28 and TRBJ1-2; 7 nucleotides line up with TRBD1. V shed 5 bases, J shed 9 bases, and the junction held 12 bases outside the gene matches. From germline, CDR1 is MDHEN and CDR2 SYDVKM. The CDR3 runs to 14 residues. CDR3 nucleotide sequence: TGTGCCAGCAGTCCCCTTACAGGGGATGGCCGCTACACCTTC. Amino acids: CASSPLTGDGRYTF.

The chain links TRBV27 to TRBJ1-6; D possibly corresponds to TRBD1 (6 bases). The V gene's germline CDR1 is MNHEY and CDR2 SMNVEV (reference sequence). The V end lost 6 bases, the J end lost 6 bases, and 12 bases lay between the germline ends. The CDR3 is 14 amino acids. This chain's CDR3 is CASRETGPNSPLHF. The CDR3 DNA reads TGTGCCAGCAGGGAGACAGGACCTAATTCACCCCTCCACTTT.

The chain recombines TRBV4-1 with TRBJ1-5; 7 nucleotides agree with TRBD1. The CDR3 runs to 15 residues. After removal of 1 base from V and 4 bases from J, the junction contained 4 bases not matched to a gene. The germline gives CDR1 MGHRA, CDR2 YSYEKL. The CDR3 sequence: CASSQGEDRNQPQHF. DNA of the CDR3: TGCGCCAGCAGCCAAGGGGAGGACAGGAATCAGCCCCAGCATTTT.

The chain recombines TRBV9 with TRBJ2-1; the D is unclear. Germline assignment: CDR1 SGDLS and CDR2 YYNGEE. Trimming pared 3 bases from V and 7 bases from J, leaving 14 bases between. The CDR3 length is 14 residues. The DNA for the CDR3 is TGTGCCAGCAGCGGAGCCCCCCGTTGGAATGAGCAGTTCTTC. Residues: CASSGAPRWNEQFF.

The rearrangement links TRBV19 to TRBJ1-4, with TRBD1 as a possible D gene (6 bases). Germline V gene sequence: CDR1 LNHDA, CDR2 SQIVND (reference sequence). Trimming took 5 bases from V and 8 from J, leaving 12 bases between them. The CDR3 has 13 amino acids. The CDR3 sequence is CASSSTGSEKLFF. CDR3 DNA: TGTGCCAGTAGTTCCACAGGGTCGGAAAAACTGTTTTTT. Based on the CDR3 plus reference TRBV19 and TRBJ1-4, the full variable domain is DGGITQSPKYLFRKEGQNVTLSCEQNLNHDAMYWYRQDPGQGLRLIYYSQIVNDFQKGDIAEGYSVSREKKESFPLTVTSAQKNPTAFYLCASSSTGSEKLFFGSGTQLSVL.